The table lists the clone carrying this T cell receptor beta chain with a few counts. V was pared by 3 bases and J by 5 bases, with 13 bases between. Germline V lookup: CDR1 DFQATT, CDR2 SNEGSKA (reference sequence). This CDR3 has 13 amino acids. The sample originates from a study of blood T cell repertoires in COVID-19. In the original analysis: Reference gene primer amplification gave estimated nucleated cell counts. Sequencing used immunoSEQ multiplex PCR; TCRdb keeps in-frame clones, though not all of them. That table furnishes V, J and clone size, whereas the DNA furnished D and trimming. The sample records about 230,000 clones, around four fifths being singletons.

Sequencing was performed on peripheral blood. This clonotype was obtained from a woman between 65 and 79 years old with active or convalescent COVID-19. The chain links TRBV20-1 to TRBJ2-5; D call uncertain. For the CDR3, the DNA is TGCAGTGCTAGTTCTCCGACTGGGGAGACCCAGTACTTC. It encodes CSASSPTGETQYF.